These 23 T cell receptor beta chains came from one sample sequenced in a study of chemoradiotherapy in HPV16-positive cancers. Using immunoSEQ multiplex PCR, the repertoire was profiled, and TCRdb retains in-frame clones only, with some absent. The data hold some 12,000 clones, with around 72% observed a single time. Sample collection was performed from a patient who underwent chemoradiotherapy. These receptor sequences come from a human donor with HPV-associated anogenital cancer.

The V call is TRBV30, the J call TRBJ1-1; D might be TRBD1 (6 bases). The CDR3 covers 14 residues. The germline V gene encodes CDR1 GTSNPN and CDR2 SVGIG (reference sequence). The V end lost 6 bases, the J end lost 3 bases, and 17 bases lay between the germline ends. CDR3 bases: TGTGCCTGCGTTCCAGGGGTCAGGGACACTGAAGCTTTCTTT. Amino acids: CACVPGVRDTEAFF.

This clone is judged medium-sized. The chain joins TRBV4-3 to TRBJ2-7, with TRBD2 matching 7 bases. Trimming removed 2 bases from V and 7 bases from J; junction bases left unmatched: 17. The CDR3 is 17 residues long. Germline V gene data show CDR1 as LGHNA and CDR2 as YSLEER. In DNA form, the CDR3 reads TGCGCCAGCAGCCAAACGTATCGGGGGACTACCTCGGGGGAGCAGTACTTC. Its translation: CASSQTYRGTTSGEQYF.

In nucleotides, the CDR3 is TGTGCCAGCAGTACCCTAGCGGGCTACGCTTCTAGCACAGATACGCAGTATTTT. This gives the protein CASSTLAGYASSTDTQYF. J is TRBJ2-3 and V is TRBV27, with 8 bases matching TRBD2. CDR3 size: 18 residues. After removal of 5 bases from V and 0 bases from J, the junction contained 13 bases not matched to a gene. Germline values: CDR1 MNHEY, CDR2 SMNVEV (reference sequence).

The V and J genes are TRBV29-1 and TRBJ2-2; TRBD1 matches 7 bases. This CDR3 is built from 14 residues. V lost 7 bases, J lost 0 bases, and 5 bases stayed unmatched. Germline loops: CDR1 SQVTM, CDR2 ANQGSEA. CDR3 sequence (DNA): TGCAGCGGACGACAGGGAACGAACACCGGGGAGCTGTTTTTT. Translated: CSGRQGTNTGELFF.

Here the CDR3 DNA reads TGTGCCAGCAGTTTATCAACGGGAGCGGGAAATGAGCAGTTCTTC. This encodes CASSLSTGAGNEQFF. V gene TRBV27 combines with J gene TRBJ2-1; 7 bases match TRBD2. Trimming at V came to 0 bases and at J to 7 bases, leaving 6 bases not matched to a gene. The CDR3 covers 15 residues. Germline V gene data show CDR1 as MNHEY and CDR2 as SMNVEV (reference sequence).

The gene calls are TRBV2 and TRBJ2-1; the D gene is possibly TRBD2 (6 bases). This CDR3 has 13 amino acids. Trimming shortened V by 6 bases and J by 3 bases, and 9 bases separated the two germline ends. Germline assignment: CDR1 SNHLY and CDR2 FYNNEI. The CDR3 protein is CASRGTFYNEQFF. CDR3 sequence (DNA): TGTGCCAGCAGGGGGACTTTCTACAATGAGCAGTTCTTC.

This clone was seen a few times. J is TRBJ2-5 and V is TRBV13; TRBD1 matches at 10 bases. From germline, CDR1 is PRHDT and CDR2 FYEKMQ (reference sequence). J lost 4 bases, V lost 4 bases, and 6 bases had no gene match. The CDR3 consists of 15 residues. The CDR3 nucleotides read TGTGCCAGCAGCTACGGGACAGGGGTTACAGAGACCCAGTACTTC. It codes for CASSYGTGVTETQYF.

This clone was recorded once. The CDR3 region is CASSWTGPQETQYF. The CDR3 nucleotides read TGTGCCAGCAGTTGGACAGGGCCCCAAGAGACCCAGTACTTC. The chain links TRBV27 to TRBJ2-5; 8 bases fit TRBD1. The CDR3 length is 14 residues. With V trimmed by 4 bases and J by 1 base, 2 bases remained unmatched. CDR1 and CDR2 (germline): MNHEY, SMNVEV (reference sequence).

The gene calls are TRBV10-3 and TRBJ2-1; 9 bases fit TRBD1. V trimming: 2 bases; J trimming: 7 bases; junction bases outside the gene matches: 9. CDR1 and CDR2 (germline): ENHRY, SYGVKD. This CDR3 contains 16 residues. The CDR3 sequence is CAISEGTGTPTNEQFF. In DNA, the CDR3 is TGTGCCATCAGTGAGGGGACAGGGACCCCTACGAATGAGCAGTTCTTC.

This chain links TRBV9 with TRBJ1-1, with TRBD1 matching over 7 bases. CDR3 length: 14 residues. Trimming cost V 4 bases and J 5 bases; bases outside gene matches: 8. Germline lookup yields CDR1 SGDLS and CDR2 YYNGEE. CDR3 region: CASSSSGGGTEAFF. CDR3 nucleotide sequence: TGTGCCAGCAGCTCCTCAGGGGGGGGGACTGAAGCTTTCTTT.

The chain carries TRBV18 and TRBJ2-3, with 7 positions matching TRBD1. Trimming cost V 3 bases and J 3 bases; bases outside gene matches: 3. CDR3 length equals 14 residues. In germline, CDR1 is KGHSH, CDR2 LQKENI. CDR3 bases: TGTGCCAGCTCACCGGTGACAGGGACAGATACGCAGTATTTT. It specifies CASSPVTGTDTQYF.

V usage is TRBV7-6 and J usage is TRBJ2-1; D gene uncertain. Germline lookup yields CDR1 SGHVS and CDR2 FNYEAQ. V lost 5 bases and J 7 bases, leaving 6 bases between the germline ends. The CDR3 consists of 11 residues. CDR3 protein: CASSLNNEQFF. The CDR3 nucleotides read TGTGCCAGCAGCCTAAATAATGAGCAGTTCTTC.

This clone was observed a single time. The chain couples TRBV30 to TRBJ2-5, with D perhaps given as TRBD1 or TRBD2 (5 bases each). V gave up 0 bases and J gave up 11 bases, with 13 bases separating them. CDR1 is GTSNPN, CDR2 SVGIG, per germline (reference sequence). The CDR3 spans 12 residues. CDR3 residues: CAWSVGYGAQYF. CDR3 nucleotide sequence: TGTGCCTGGAGTGTGGGCTACGGGGCGCAGTACTTC.

This chain links TRBV2 with TRBJ1-1; D is uncertain. CDR1 and CDR2 from the germline V gene are SNHLY and FYNNEI. The V gene lost 7 bases and the J gene lost 0 bases, with 12 bases spanning the gap. The CDR3 has 14 amino acids. The CDR3 loop is CASTSRIMNTEAFF. The CDR3 DNA is TGTGCCAGCACCTCGAGGATTATGAACACTGAAGCTTTCTTT.

V and J are TRBV4-3 and TRBJ1-3; a possible D gene is TRBD1 (5 bases). Between the trimmed V and J ends, which lost 0 bases and 0 bases, there was a span of 12 bases. Germline CDR1 and CDR2: LGHNA and YSLEER. The CDR3 is 17 amino acids. In DNA form, the CDR3 reads TGCGCCAGCAGCCAAGATACCACAGGAAACTCTGGAAACACCATATATTTT. Translated: CASSQDTTGNSGNTIYF.

The J gene is TRBJ1-1, the V gene TRBV5-8; D call uncertain. The V end was cut by 2 bases, the J end by 3 bases, with 2 bases between. Germline assignment: CDR1 SGHTS and CDR2 YDEGEE. The length of the CDR3 is 11 residues. CDR3 DNA: TGTGCCAGCAGCTTAGACACTGAAGCTTTCTTT. Its protein product is CASSLDTEAFF. The full variable domain, its missing parts supplied by reference TRBV5-8 and TRBJ1-1, is EAGVTQSPTHLIKTRGQQATLRCSPISGHTSVYWYQQALGLGLQFLLWYDEGEERNRGNFPPRFSGRQFPNYSSELNVNALELEDSALYLCASSLDTEAFFGQGTRLTVV.

J is TRBJ2-1 and V is TRBV5-1, with D perhaps TRBD2 (5 bases). The V gene lost 1 base and the J gene lost 8 bases, with 7 bases spanning the gap. The germline gives CDR1 SGHRS, CDR2 YFSETQ. This CDR3 has 12 residues. The CDR3 nucleotides are TGCGCCAGCAGCTTGCCGGACTATGAGCAGTTCTTC. This encodes CASSLPDYEQFF.

The V and J genes are TRBV10-2 and TRBJ2-3; the D gene is possibly TRBD2 (5 bases). The length of the CDR3 is 15 residues. Looked up from germline, CDR1 is WSHSY and CDR2 is SAAADI. Trimming removed 7 bases from V and 0 bases from J, with 14 bases in between. CDR3 bases: TGCGCCAGCATCATTGGAGCGGAAAGCACAGATACGCAGTATTTT. Translated, it gives CASIIGAESTDTQYF.

The gene calls are TRBV2 and TRBJ2-3, with 14 bases that match TRBD2. The J segment lost 4 bases and the V segment lost 6 bases, leaving 9 bases of the junction unmatched. Looked up from germline, CDR1 is SNHLY and CDR2 is FYNNEI. This CDR3 is 17 amino acids long. In DNA form, the CDR3 reads TGTGCCAGCAGGCTAACCGGGACTAGCGGGAGCGCAGATACGCAGTATTTT. Translated: CASRLTGTSGSADTQYF.

The chain is built from TRBV7-9 and TRBJ2-7; D might be TRBD2 (5 bases). The CDR3 is 15 residues long. V lost 1 base and J 3 bases, leaving 13 bases between the germline ends. The germline gives CDR1 SEHNR, CDR2 FQNEAQ (reference sequence). The CDR3 region has the DNA TGTGCCAGCAGCTTAGATTTGAACGGGAACTACGAGCAGTACTTC. This translates into CASSLDLNGNYEQYF.

V gene TRBV27 combines with J gene TRBJ1-4, with a possible D match to TRBD1 (5 bases). The CDR3 contains 16 residues. Deletions cut 4 bases from V and 2 bases from J, with 14 bases between. Germline CDR1 reads MNHEY; CDR2 reads SMNVEV (reference sequence). This chain's CDR3 is CASSYRDGGTNEKLFF. The CDR3, as DNA: TGTGCCAGCAGTTACCGGGACGGCGGGACTAATGAAAAACTGTTTTTT.

The genes are TRBV7-3 and TRBJ2-5; 7 bases align to TRBD1. The better agreement between TRBJ2-7 and the DNA end casts doubt on the J call. CDR1 is SGHTA, CDR2 FQGTGA, per germline. This CDR3 is 15 amino acids long. CDR3 in amino acids: CASSLLGQENYEQYF. DNA for the CDR3: TGTGCCAGCAGCTTACTCGGACAGGAGAACTACGAGCAGTACTTC.

V and J are TRBV19 and TRBJ1-5, with D hard to call. V was clipped by 7 bases and J by 5 bases, with 18 bases between them. This CDR3 has 15 residues. In germline, CDR1 is LNHDA, CDR2 SQIVND (reference sequence). The DNA of the CDR3 is TGTGCCAGTAATTCGAGTCCCGAGGGCTATCAGCCCCAGCATTTT. It codes for CASNSSPEGYQPQHF.